This entry features one T cell receptor beta chain sequence. The CDR3 is 15 residues long. This entry is derived from a study of cytomegalovirus exposure and HLA in healthy donors. About the study: The early release's HLA-typed donors yielded tens of millions of unique TCRs.

PCR used 60 Vbeta primers and 13 Jbeta primers. Using immunoSEQ multiplex PCR, the repertoire was profiled, and TCRdb retains in-frame clones only, with some absent. The sample contains just over 150,000 clones, approximately 86% of which appear only once. The rearrangement joins TRBV1 to TRBJ2-7; TRBD2 is the table's D call and was not checked against the DNA. TRBV1 is a documented pseudogene. Sequencing used PBMCs. This receptor was taken from a woman aged 50 to 60 in good health and CMV-seropositive. The DNA of the CDR3 is TGCACCAGCAGCCAAGAACCCGGGGGGGCCCACGAGCAGTACTTC. This sequence encodes CTSSQEPGGAHEQYF.